This T cell receptor (beta chain) comes out of a study of monozygotic twins with inflammatory bowel disease. Study-wide results and limits: The authors note that differing immunosuppressive treatments may have added variability to patient repertoires. The existence of one strong signal or clonotype linked to IBD lacked support. IBD patients displayed reduced TCRbeta diversity (inverse Simpson) when set against healthy co-twins.

Each CDR3 protein gets one entry in TCRdb, which reprocessed the 5' RACE reads and gives no DNA. This listing includes 110,000 to 150,000 distinct CDR3 sequences. Blood samples of 2 to 2.5 ml were drawn from every donor. CDR3 size: 12 residues. Germline V lookup: CDR1 SGHRS, CDR2 YFSETQ. With respect to this clonotype: The antigen is not known.

The sequenced sample was blood. The sequence was collected from a human donor with ulcerative colitis or Crohn's disease, or a healthy co-twin of an affected twin (not recorded which). V usage is TRBV5-1 and J usage is TRBJ2-1. The CDR3 loop reads CASSLVVSEQFF.